The rows below give T cell receptor beta chains drawn from one sample of a study of blood T cells in healthy people across ages. Using its own MiXCR run on the 5' RACE reads, TCRdb lists one record per CDR3 protein. The repertoire consists of approximately 780,000 distinct CDR3 sequences, with about a quarter occurring once and the leading ten covering less than 3.5%. Separately, the same data were catalogued under a study of T cells of mothers and their children.

The sequencing sample was made of blood. These receptors were taken from a boy between 10 and 17 years old in good health. The CDR3 runs from the conserved cysteine through the conserved F or W. The D gene is left open where the match is weak. Not every row has a clone size; where given, it reads once, few, many or a size class.

V	J	size	D	CDR3	DNA
TRBV28	TRBJ2-7	.	.	CASNTGSSQYF	TGTGCCAGCAACACTGGTAGTTCGCAGTACTTC
TRBV7-6	TRBJ2-6	.	.	CASSLVAGAGANVLTF	TGTGCCAGCAGCTTAGTGGCAGGGGCTGGGGCCAACGTCCTGACTTTC
TRBV12-3/TRBV12-4	TRBJ2-3	.	.	CASSLLFGEGFTDTQYF	TGTGCCAGCAGTTTGTTATTCGGAGAGGGATTCACAGATACGCAGTATTTT
TRBV6-5	TRBJ2-6	few	.	CASSYGAGAGANVLTF	TGTGCCAGCAGTTACGGCGCAGGGGCTGGGGCCAACGTCCTGACTTTC
TRBV6-5	TRBJ2-1	.	TRBD2	CASSLAGEWNEQFF	TGTGCCAGCAGTTTAGCGGGAGAATGGAATGAGCAGTTCTTC
TRBV5-1	TRBJ2-1	few	TRBD2	CASSMGLARGNEQFF	TGCGCCAGCAGCATGGGACTAGCAAGGGGCAATGAGCAGTTCTTC
TRBV20-1	TRBJ2-2	few	TRBD2	CSAHTGGAGELFF	TGCAGTGCTCATACGGGAGGGGCTGGGGAGCTGTTTTTT
TRBV19	TRBJ2-1	few	TRBD2	CASSTPGLAFYEQFF	TGTGCCAGTAGTACCCCGGGACTAGCCTTCTATGAGCAGTTCTTC
TRBV6-5	TRBJ2-1	once	.	CASSFILAAYNEQFF	TGTGCCAGCAGTTTCATACTAGCAGCATACAATGAGCAGTTCTTC
TRBV4-2	TRBJ2-7	few	.	CASSQVGAGMNEQYF	TGTGCCAGCAGCCAAGTCGGTGCAGGGATGAACGAGCAGTACTTC
TRBV28	TRBJ2-5	few	.	CASSPPSYGAGAYQETQYF	TGTGCCAGCAGTCCTCCCTCGTATGGCGCGGGGGCGTACCAAGAGACCCAGTACTTC
TRBV5-1	TRBJ1-2	.	.	CASSLQTGSENYGYTF	TGCGCCAGCAGCCTACAAACAGGGTCAGAGAACTATGGCTACACCTTC
TRBV4-1	TRBJ1-1	few	.	CASSLRRWDTEAFF	TGCGCCAGCAGCCTTAGACGGTGGGACACTGAAGCTTTCTTT
TRBV5-1	TRBJ2-2	few	TRBD2	CASSPGHTSELGELFF	TGCGCCAGCAGCCCGGGGCATACTAGCGAACTGGGGGAGCTGTTTTTT
TRBV12-3/TRBV12-4	TRBJ1-6	.	.	CASSLTGRSPLHF	TGTGCCAGCAGCCTTACTGGACGTTCACCCCTCCACTTT
TRBV5-5	TRBJ1-1	.	.	CASSLTGLGNTEAFF	TGTGCCAGCAGCCTGACGGGTCTTGGGAACACTGAAGCTTTCTTT
TRBV18	TRBJ2-5	.	TRBD2	CASSPQGPSWTSTETQYF	TGTGCCAGCTCACCTCAAGGCCCGTCTTGGACTAGCACGGAGACCCAGTACTTC
TRBV29-1	TRBJ2-3	few	.	CSVDEGRARVRTQYF	TGCAGCGTTGATGAAGGACGGGCGAGAGTACGTACGCAGTATTTT
TRBV5-5	TRBJ1-4	.	.	CASSYGDTNENLFF	TGTGCCAGCAGCTACGGGGACACTAATGAAAACCTGTTTTTT
TRBV20-1	TRBJ2-5	.	.	CSGFEGVIQETQYF	TGCAGTGGGTTTGAGGGGGTGATACAAGAGACCCAGTACTTC
TRBV6-6	TRBJ1-2	.	.	CASSAPQTAHGGYTF	TGTGCCAGCAGTGCCCCTCAGACAGCCCACGGGGGCTACACCTTC
TRBV20-1	TRBJ2-7	.	TRBD1	CSATNRDRGHYEQYF	TGCAGTGCTACAAACCGGGACAGGGGACACTACGAGCAGTACTTC
TRBV5-1	TRBJ2-4	.	.	CASSLDGGLAKNIQYF	TGCGCCAGCAGCTTGGATGGGGGCTTAGCCAAAAACATTCAGTACTTC
TRBV10-3	TRBJ1-4	few	TRBD1	CAISPGTGGQKLFF	TGTGCCATCAGCCCCGGGACAGGGGGCCAGAAACTGTTTTTT
TRBV12-3/TRBV12-4	TRBJ2-2	.	TRBD2	CASSLRTSGVTGELFF	TGTGCCAGCAGTTTACGGACTAGCGGGGTGACCGGGGAGCTGTTTTTT
TRBV29-1	TRBJ2-1	few	.	CSVLGQGLSNEQFF	TGCAGCGTGCTAGGCCAAGGACTTTCCAATGAGCAGTTCTTC
TRBV3-1	TRBJ1-2	few	.	CASSPVSSYGYTF	TGTGCCAGCAGCCCAGTAAGCAGCTATGGCTACACCTTC
TRBV29-1	TRBJ1-3	.	.	CSVEDWPGRSSGNTIYF	TGCAGCGTTGAAGATTGGCCGGGTAGGAGCTCTGGAAACACCATATATTTT
TRBV3-1	TRBJ1-4	few	.	CASSQRGTRNEKLFF	TGTGCCAGCAGCCAGCGGGGGACCCGCAATGAAAAACTGTTTTTT
TRBV20-1	TRBJ2-7	few	.	CSASVQDYEQYF	TGCAGTGCTAGTGTACAGGACTACGAGCAGTACTTC